This TCR beta chain was identified during a study of T cells in Graves' hyperthyroidism and ophthalmopathy. Researchers took RNA transcripts and amplified the TCR beta CDR3 regions from them. An initial round of RT-PCR targeting the TCR CDR3 relied on the HTBI primer set. TCRdb reanalysed the multiplex PCR reads using MiXCR and keeps one entry per CDR3 protein. In the table there are approximately 410,000 distinct CDR3 sequences, about 13% of which are singletons. This clonotype occurred many times. Its antigen remains unidentified. The CDR3 has 14 residues. Germline assignment: CDR1 MDHEN and CDR2 SYDVKM. Trimming left V 10 bases short and J 1 base short, with 16 bases between. The study left out patients who had uncontrolled infection, other autoimmune disease, pregnancy or lactation. Study findings and constraints: Ophthalmopathy cases were set apart from stable hyperthyroidism by a 13 V-J model.

The clonotype originates from a young woman with Graves' hyperthyroidism. Sequencing was carried out using blood. The chain uses TRBV28 and TRBJ1-2; D may be TRBD1 (5 bases). The CDR3 region has the DNA TGTGCCACCGAACCCGAAGGGGTTAACTATGGCTACACCTTC. As protein: CATEPEGVNYGYTF.